This T cell receptor (beta chain) was recorded in a study of beta chain features in type 1 diabetes. Notes on the study in general: VDJ junctions sequenced from type 1 diabetes patients showed fewer insertions and more deletions.

This clone was picked up a small number of times. What it binds is not known. Expressed TCRB transcripts were sequenced because the entire RNA isolate underwent reverse transcription. The protocol was immunoSEQ multiplex PCR, while the TCRdb copy is restricted to in-frame clones and leaves out a portion. Of hundreds of thousands of clones in the sample, 14% were seen once. This TCR derives from a man aged 25 to 45 in good health. Material: naive CD4+ T cells from blood.

Here the CDR3 reads CASSPDPSGEDTQYF. In nucleotides, the CDR3 is TGTGCCAGCAGCCCCGATCCTAGCGGGGAAGATACGCAGTATTTT. The chain is built from TRBV9 and TRBJ2-3; 9 nucleotides line up with TRBD2. The germline V gene has CDR1 SGDLS and CDR2 YYNGEE. Trimming removed 4 bases from V and 5 bases from J; junction bases left unmatched: 8. This CDR3 has 15 residues.